The 27 T cell receptor beta chains below come from one sample, sequenced in a study of early T cells in non-severe SARS-CoV-2 infection. TCRdb passed the 5' RACE reads through MiXCR, listing each CDR3 protein once. The repertoire holds about 42,000 distinct CDR3 sequences, with roughly 6.2% as singletons. The material was whole blood, obtained at baseline. Receptors originate from an adult who was a healthcare worker with PCR-confirmed SARS-CoV-2 infection or an uninfected control (not recorded which).

This chain links TRBV18 with TRBJ1-1; 9 bases line up with TRBD1. Germline CDR1 and CDR2: KGHSH and LQKENI. The CDR3 extends over 12 amino acids. Trimming at V came to 3 bases and at J to 13 bases, leaving 6 bases not matched to a gene. CDR3 loop: CASSPGTGKRFF. The CDR3 DNA is TGTGCCAGCTCACCCGGGACAGGGAAGCGTTTCTTT.

This clonotype was seen many times. The rearrangement joins TRBV24-1 to TRBJ2-1; D might be TRBD2 (6 bases). V lost 9 bases, J lost 0 bases, and 11 bases lay in between. The germline gives CDR1 KGHDR, CDR2 SFDVKD. The CDR3 is made up of 14 amino acids. The CDR3 loop reads CATSRRGSYNEQFF. CDR3 bases: TGTGCCACCTCGCGGAGGGGCTCCTACAATGAGCAGTTCTTC.

V is TRBV5-1 and J is TRBJ2-7; 7 nucleotides align to TRBD1. CDR3 length: 13 residues. The V gene end was trimmed by 1 base and the J gene end by 7 bases; junction bases not matched to a gene: 5. Germline V gene sequence: CDR1 SGHRS, CDR2 YFSETQ. For the CDR3, the DNA is TGCGCCAGCAGCTTGACAGGGGCTGGGGAGCAGTACTTC. Its translation is CASSLTGAGEQYF.

This chain joins TRBV9 and TRBJ1-6; unclear D gene. The CDR3 is made up of 14 amino acids. The V gene lost 1 base and the J gene lost 7 bases, with 9 bases spanning the gap. Per the germline V gene, CDR1 is SGDLS and CDR2 is YYNGEE. CDR3 in DNA: TGTGCCAGCAGCGTAAATGACATAAATTCACCCCTCCACTTT. This encodes CASSVNDINSPLHF.

Many counts were recorded for this clonotype. Sequence at one end of the junction differs from germline and may be a read error. The chain joins TRBV7-2 to TRBJ2-1; TRBD2 aligns across 8 bases. The CDR3 sequence is 15 residues long. Germline V gene data show CDR1 as SGHTA and CDR2 as FQGNSA. The CDR3 loop is CASRLAGSISNEQFF. CDR3 coding DNA: TGTGCCAGCAGATTAGCGGGGAGCATCTCCAATGAGCAGTTCTTC.

At least ten counts were recorded for this clonotype. The gene calls are TRBV20-1 and TRBJ2-2; weak D call: TRBD1 (5 bases). The V gene lost 4 bases and the J gene lost 3 bases, with 15 bases spanning the gap. Per germline, CDR1 DFQATT and CDR2 SNEGSKA (reference sequence). CDR3 length: 15 amino acids. DNA for the CDR3: TGCAGTGCTAATTATCCAGGGTATCACACCGGGGAGCTGTTTTTT. This encodes CSANYPGYHTGELFF.

This clonotype was detected a few times. This sequence joins TRBV6-2 or TRBV6-3 and TRBJ2-5, with a weak D call TRBD2 (5 bases). CDR1 is MNHEY, CDR2 SVGEGT, per germline. V was trimmed by 5 bases and J by 5 bases, leaving 6 bases between them. The CDR3 runs to 11 residues. The chain's CDR3 is CASSRRETQYF. DNA for the CDR3: TGTGCCAGCAGTAGGAGGGAGACCCAGTACTTC.

This clonotype was seen many times. The CDR3 sequence is CASSWDSSDNEKLFF. The CDR3 DNA reads as TGCGCCAGCAGCTGGGACAGCAGTGATAATGAAAAACTGTTTTTT. The chain joins TRBV5-1 to TRBJ1-4; 7 nucleotides agree with TRBD1. J gave up 4 bases and V 3 bases, and 6 bases lay outside the gene matches. Germline assignment: CDR1 SGHRS and CDR2 YFSETQ. There are 15 residues in the CDR3.

This chain uses TRBV5-1 with TRBJ2-5; TRBD2 agrees at 13 bases. V gave up 2 bases and J gave up 5 bases; unmatched junction bases: 3. CDR1 and CDR2 (germline): SGHRS, YFSETQ. The CDR3 consists of 15 residues. The CDR3 spells CASSFGTSGVETQYF. In DNA, the CDR3 is TGCGCCAGCAGCTTTGGGACTAGCGGGGTTGAGACCCAGTACTTC.

The gene calls are TRBV10-3 and TRBJ1-3, with unresolved D. The CDR3 is 13 amino acids. V lost 8 bases and J 0 bases, leaving 8 bases between the germline ends. Germline assignment: CDR1 ENHRY and CDR2 SYGVKD. CDR3 amino acids: CAIAGNSGNTIYF. CDR3 bases: TGTGCCATCGCAGGCAACTCTGGAAACACCATATATTTT.

This clonotype was seen at least ten times. The genes are TRBV29-1 and TRBJ2-6; D not resolved. CDR1 SQVTM and CDR2 ANQGSEA come from the germline V gene. This CDR3 is 13 amino acids long. Trimming removed 2 bases from V and 0 bases from J, with 2 bases in between. The CDR3 nucleotides are TGCAGCGTTGAAAACTCTGGGGCCAACGTCCTGACTTTC. Amino acid sequence: CSVENSGANVLTF.

The gene calls are TRBV7-9 and TRBJ1-3, with unresolved D. There are 14 residues in the CDR3. CDR1 SEHNR and CDR2 FQNEAQ come from the germline V gene (reference sequence). V was shortened by 5 bases and J by 0 bases, with 8 bases between the two germline ends. The CDR3 reads CASSGSYSGNTIYF. The CDR3 DNA reads as TGTGCCAGCAGCGGTAGTTACTCTGGAAACACCATATATTTT. The variable domain in full, with the rest retrieved from reference TRBV7-9 and TRBJ1-3, is DTGVSQNPRHKITKRGQNVTFRCDPISEHNRLYWYRQTLGQGPEFLTYFQNEAQLEKSRLLSDRFSAERPKGSFSTLEIQRTEQGDSAMYLCASSGSYSGNTIYFGEGSWLTVV.

This clonotype was counted at least ten times. CDR3 region: CASSPLLAGKNIQYF. The CDR3 coding sequence is TGTGCCAGCAGTCCCCTACTAGCGGGTAAAAACATTCAGTACTTC. J is TRBJ2-4 and V is TRBV12-3 or TRBV12-4, with 9 bases identical to TRBD2. CDR3 length: 15 residues. V was pared by 5 bases and J by 4 bases, with 6 bases of the junction left unmatched.

This clonotype has more than one count but fewer than ten. The genes are TRBV27 and TRBJ2-7, with D tentatively TRBD2 (5 bases). The CDR3 is 14 residues long. Between the trimmed V and J ends, which lost 6 bases and 2 bases, there was a span of 14 bases. Germline CDR1 and CDR2: MNHEY and SMNVEV (reference sequence). CDR3 bases: TGTGCCAGCAGCCGTCCCGGGGTCCCCTACGAGCAGTACTTC. This sequence encodes CASSRPGVPYEQYF.

In this sample, this clonotype turned up many times. Here the CDR3 reads CSARAKDRGNYNEQFF. The CDR3 DNA reads TGCAGTGCTAGAGCGAAAGACAGGGGAAACTACAATGAGCAGTTCTTC. The chain employs TRBV20-1 and TRBJ2-1; TRBD1 aligns across 8 bases. The V and J ends lost 1 base and 3 bases, in that order; junction bases with no gene match: 8. Germline lookup yields CDR1 DFQATT and CDR2 SNEGSKA (reference sequence). The CDR3 loop spans 16 amino acids.

The chain employs TRBV12-3 or TRBV12-4 and TRBJ2-3; 10 bases fit TRBD2. V was clipped by 5 bases and J by 1 base; unmatched bases: 6. CDR3 length: 16 amino acids. The CDR3 sequence: CASSPLAGVGTDTQYF. The CDR3 coding sequence is TGTGCCAGCAGTCCCCTAGCGGGGGTCGGCACAGATACGCAGTATTTT.

The chain has TRBV29-1 and TRBJ2-3; 7 nucleotides line up with TRBD2. The CDR3 has 13 amino acids. The V gene's germline CDR1 is SQVTM and CDR2 ANQGSEA. Trimming took 1 base from V and 4 from J; bases not matched to a gene: 2. The CDR3, as DNA: TGCAGCGTTGAAGGGACTAGTTCAGATACGCAGTATTTT. Protein product: CSVEGTSSDTQYF.

This clonotype was seen repeatedly, ten times or more. The chain combines TRBV28 with TRBJ1-5; D unresolved. Trimming removed 3 bases from V and 3 bases from J, with 6 bases in between. Per the germline V gene, CDR1 is MDHEN and CDR2 is SYDVKM. CDR3 length equals 13 residues. The chain's CDR3 is CASSLRFNQPQHF. As DNA, the CDR3 is TGTGCCAGCAGTTTGCGGTTCAATCAGCCCCAGCATTTT.

This clonotype was counted a few times. This CDR3 is CASSFAGNTEAFF. The CDR3 region has the DNA TGTGCCAGCAGCTTTGCGGGGAACACTGAAGCTTTCTTT. This rearrangement joins TRBV7-2 to TRBJ1-1, with unresolved D. This CDR3 has 13 amino acids. Deletions cut 3 bases from V and 1 base from J, with 6 bases between. CDR1 SGHTA and CDR2 FQGNSA come from the germline V gene.

V is TRBV20-1 and J is TRBJ1-3; 11 bases match TRBD1. V lost 7 bases, J lost 3 bases, and 5 bases stayed unmatched. The CDR3 is 14 amino acids. Per the germline V gene, CDR1 is DFQATT and CDR2 is SNEGSKA (reference sequence). The CDR3 loop reads CSVSDRGHGNTIYF. CDR3 coding DNA: TGCAGTGTCTCGGACAGGGGGCATGGAAACACCATATATTTT.

This clonotype has only a few counts. V is TRBV7-2 and J is TRBJ2-3; no reliable D call. The germline V and J ends were trimmed by 4 bases and 6 bases, with 14 bases remaining between them. The CDR3 runs 14 residues. Germline CDR1 is SGHTA and CDR2 is FQGNSA. In nucleotides, the CDR3 is TGTGCCAGCAGCTACCTCCAGGTGTGGGATACGCAGTATTTT. Protein: CASSYLQVWDTQYF.

The chain combines TRBV7-2 with TRBJ2-2, with 13 bases lining up with TRBD2. The junction had 3 bases not matched to a gene; V was cut back by 5 bases and J by 0 bases. Per germline, CDR1 SGHTA and CDR2 FQGNSA. The CDR3 length is 17 residues. In DNA form, the CDR3 reads TGTGCCAGCAGCCGACTAGCGGGGGGCCCGAACACCGGGGAGCTGTTTTTT. Protein: CASSRLAGGPNTGELFF.

The J gene is TRBJ1-1, the V gene TRBV7-2; D uncertain. CDR1 SGHTA and CDR2 FQGNSA come from the germline V gene. V lost 1 base to trimming and J lost 3 bases, with 3 bases between them. The CDR3 loop spans 12 amino acids. This chain's CDR3 is CASSLDHTEAFF. In DNA form, the CDR3 reads TGTGCCAGCAGCTTAGATCACACTGAAGCTTTCTTT.

Many counts were recorded for this clonotype. CDR3: CASSPTSGGADEQFF. The DNA of the CDR3 is TGTGCCAGCAGTCCGACTAGCGGGGGGGCGGATGAGCAGTTCTTC. The chain has TRBV28 and TRBJ2-1; 14 positions match TRBD2. The trim removed 5 bases at V and 8 bases at J, leaving 5 bases unmatched. Germline V gene data show CDR1 as MDHEN and CDR2 as SYDVKM. The CDR3 runs 15 residues.

The rearrangement joins TRBV7-7 to TRBJ2-7, with D perhaps TRBD2 (7 bases). The V and J ends lost 1 base and 7 bases respectively, with 17 bases between them. Germline assignment: CDR1 SSHAT and CDR2 FNYEAQ (reference sequence). CDR3 length: 15 residues. CDR3 sequence reads: CASSLVPGGTEEQYF. In DNA form, the CDR3 reads TGTGCCAGCAGCTTAGTTCCGGGGGGCACAGAGGAGCAGTACTTC.

V and J are TRBV2 and TRBJ2-2; 11 bases agree with TRBD2. The CDR3 contains 15 residues. Unmatched junction bases numbered 3, after V lost 2 bases and J lost 7 bases. Looked up from germline, CDR1 is SNHLY and CDR2 is FYNNEI. CDR3 protein: CASSESGLAVGELFF. The CDR3 region has the DNA TGTGCCAGCAGTGAATCGGGACTAGCGGTCGGGGAGCTGTTTTTT.

The table lists this clonotype with many counts. The CDR3 DNA follows: TGTGCCAGCAGTTTTAGGCCGCCCAGCACCGGGGAGCTGTTTTTT. This encodes CASSFRPPSTGELFF. The chain is built from TRBV12-3 or TRBV12-4 and TRBJ2-2; no reliable D call. This CDR3 has 15 amino acids. V was pared by 3 bases and J by 4 bases, with 12 bases between.